This T cell receptor beta chain appears in the sequencing data of a study of molecular identifiers for immune sequencing clone quantification. In this sample, this clonotype turned up many times. V shed 5 bases and J shed 0 bases, with 11 bases lying between them. CDR1 DFQATT and CDR2 SNEGSKA come from the germline V gene (reference sequence). The CDR3 contains 15 residues. A CD8+CD4-CCR7+CD45RA+ phenotype served as the sorting definition for naive CD8 T cells. Each CDR3 protein gets one entry after TCRdb re-called the PCR reads with MiXCR. The sample has 300,000 to 400,000 distinct CDR3 sequences; 20% to 25% are singletons.

The source of this sequence is a human donor in good health. Some libraries in this study had Jurkat cell RNA spiked in. The rearrangement uses TRBV20-1 and TRBJ1-6; no clear D. Sequencing was performed on naive CD8+ T cells from blood, with Jurkat cell RNA spiked in. This sample's subset: FACS-sorted CD8+CD4-CCR7+CD45RA+ naive T cells. CDR3 nucleotides: TGCAGTGCTCAACACGGGAGCTCCTATAATTCACCCCTCCACTTT. This gives the protein CSAQHGSSYNSPLHF.